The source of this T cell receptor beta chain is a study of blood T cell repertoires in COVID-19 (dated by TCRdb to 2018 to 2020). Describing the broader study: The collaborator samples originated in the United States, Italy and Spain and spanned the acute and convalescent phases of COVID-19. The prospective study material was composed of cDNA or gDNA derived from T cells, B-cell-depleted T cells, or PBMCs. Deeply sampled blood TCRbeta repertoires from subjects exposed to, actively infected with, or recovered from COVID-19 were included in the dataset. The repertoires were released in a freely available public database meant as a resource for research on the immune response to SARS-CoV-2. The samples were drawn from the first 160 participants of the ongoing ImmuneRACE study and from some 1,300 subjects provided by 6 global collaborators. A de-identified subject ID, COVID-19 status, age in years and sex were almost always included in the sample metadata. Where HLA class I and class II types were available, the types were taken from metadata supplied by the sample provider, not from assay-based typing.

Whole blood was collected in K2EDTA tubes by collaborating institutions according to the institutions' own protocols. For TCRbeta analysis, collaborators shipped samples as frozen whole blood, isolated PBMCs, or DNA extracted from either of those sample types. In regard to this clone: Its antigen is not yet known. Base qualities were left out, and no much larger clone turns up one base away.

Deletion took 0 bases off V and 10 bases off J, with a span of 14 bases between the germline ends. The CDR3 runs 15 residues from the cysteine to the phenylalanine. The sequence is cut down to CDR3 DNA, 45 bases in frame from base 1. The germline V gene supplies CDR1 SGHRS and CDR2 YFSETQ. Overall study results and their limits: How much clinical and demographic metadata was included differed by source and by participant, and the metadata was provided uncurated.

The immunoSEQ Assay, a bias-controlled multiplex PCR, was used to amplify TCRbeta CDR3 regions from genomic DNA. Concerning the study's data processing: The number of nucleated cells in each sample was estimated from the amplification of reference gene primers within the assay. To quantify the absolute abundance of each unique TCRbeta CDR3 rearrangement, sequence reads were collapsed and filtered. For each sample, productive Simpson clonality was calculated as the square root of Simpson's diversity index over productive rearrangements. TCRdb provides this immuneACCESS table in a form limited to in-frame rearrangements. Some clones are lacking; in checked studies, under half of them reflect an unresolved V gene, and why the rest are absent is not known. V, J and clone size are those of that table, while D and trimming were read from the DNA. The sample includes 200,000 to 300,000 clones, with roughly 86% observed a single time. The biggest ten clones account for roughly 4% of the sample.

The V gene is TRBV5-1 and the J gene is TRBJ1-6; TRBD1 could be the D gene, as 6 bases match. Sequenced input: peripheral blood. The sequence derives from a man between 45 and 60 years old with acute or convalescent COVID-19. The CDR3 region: CASSLEAGEGSPLHF. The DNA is TGCGCCAGCAGCTTGGAGGCAGGGGAGGGCTCACCCCTCCACTTT.